The 24 T cell receptor beta chains in this list originate from one sample, sequenced in a study of blood T cell repertoires in COVID-19. Profiled with immunoSEQ multiplex PCR; TCRdb holds only in-frame clones, not every one. This sample carries fewer than 350,000 clones, approximately 91% of them seen once, and the ten largest clones take approximately 2.4%. The sample comprised PBMCs or T cells enriched from blood (not recorded which). These receptors all stem from a woman in her thirties or forties with acute COVID-19.

Of note for this clone: In the same sample, other DNA sequences code for this CDR3. This chain connects TRBV6-5 to TRBJ2-7; possible D gene TRBD2, 6 bases. With 5 bases removed from V and 3 bases from J, the gap between germline ends came to 14 bases. The germline CDR1 and CDR2 sequences are MNHEY and SVGAGI. The CDR3 extends over 14 amino acids. CDR3 DNA: TGTGCCAGCAGTCCTGGGACGGGAGTCTACGAGCAGTACTTC. Translating it yields CASSPGTGVYEQYF.

This rearrangement joins TRBV5-4 to TRBJ2-5, with D tentatively TRBD2 (6 bases). V was shortened by 6 bases and J by 5 bases, with 14 bases between the two germline ends. The CDR3 length is 13 residues. Looked up from germline, CDR1 is SGHNT and CDR2 is YYREEE (reference sequence). The CDR3 DNA is TGTGCCAGCACCAACGCGGGGCGGGAGACCCAGTACTTC. Protein sequence: CASTNAGRETQYF.

This clone was recorded once. The chain carries TRBV7-2 and TRBJ2-1, with D maybe TRBD2 (6 bases). V shed 5 bases and J shed 10 bases, with 15 bases lying between them. The V gene's germline CDR1 is SGHTA and CDR2 FQGNSA. This CDR3 is built from 13 residues. Here the CDR3 reads CASSLRAGREQFF. The CDR3 DNA reads TGTGCCAGCAGCCTCCGGGCGGGAAGGGAGCAGTTCTTC.

The chain uses TRBV28 and TRBJ1-4, with D perhaps matching TRBD1 (6 bases). The CDR3 spans 14 residues. V lost 3 bases to trimming and J lost 5 bases, with 10 bases between them. In germline, CDR1 is MDHEN, CDR2 SYDVKM. The CDR3 sequence is CASSFGGPNEKLFF. CDR3 sequence (DNA): TGTGCCAGCAGTTTCGGGGGGCCGAATGAAAAACTGTTTTTT. Full variable domain (remainder filled in from reference TRBV28 and TRBJ1-4): DVKVTQSSRYLVKRTGEKVFLECVQDMDHENMFWYRQDPGLGLRLIYFSYDVKMKEKGDIPEGYSVSREKKERFSLILESASTNQTSMYLCASSFGGPNEKLFFGSGTQLSVL.

The chain couples TRBV20-1 to TRBJ2-7; D possibly corresponds to TRBD2 (6 bases). The V and J ends lost 4 bases and 4 bases respectively, with 8 bases between them. The CDR3 totals 11 residues. Germline-derived CDR1 and CDR2 are DFQATT and SNEGSKA (reference sequence). CDR3 region: CSATGGYEQYF. CDR3 in DNA: TGCAGTGCTACCGGGGGATACGAGCAGTACTTC.

V gene TRBV24-1 combines with J gene TRBJ1-2; 11 bases match TRBD1. Trimming took 0 bases from V and 4 from J; bases not matched to a gene: 3. From germline, CDR1 is KGHDR and CDR2 SFDVKD. CDR3 length: 16 amino acids. The CDR3 DNA is TGTGCCACCAGTGATTTGCGGACAGGGGGCGTCTATGGCTACACCTTC. It codes for CATSDLRTGGVYGYTF.

This rearrangement joins TRBV2 to TRBJ2-1; 10 nucleotides match TRBD1. V was clipped by 10 bases and J by 6 bases; unmatched bases: 6. Germline V CDR1 and CDR2: SNHLY, FYNNEI. CDR3 length: 13 amino acids. CDR3 loop: CATRTGGINEQFF. CDR3 DNA: TGTGCCACTAGGACAGGGGGGATCAATGAGCAGTTCTTC.

The V and J genes are TRBV6-6 and TRBJ2-7, with 10 bases matching TRBD2. CDR3 length: 13 residues. V was pared by 2 bases and J by 9 bases, with 4 bases of the junction left unmatched. Germline-derived CDR1 and CDR2 are MNHNY and SVGAGI (reference sequence). The CDR3 DNA sequence: TGTGCCAGCAGTTACGAACTAGCGGGATGGCAGTACTTC. Residues: CASSYELAGWQYF.

J is TRBJ1-2 and V is TRBV19; 9 bases line up with TRBD1. The junction had 5 bases not matched to a gene; V was cut back by 5 bases and J by 4 bases. Germline V gene lookup returns CDR1 LNHDA and CDR2 SQIVND (reference sequence). The CDR3 is 14 amino acids. This CDR3 is CASSVRDRAYGYTF. In DNA, the CDR3 is TGTGCCAGTAGTGTCCGGGACAGGGCCTATGGCTACACCTTC.

V is TRBV5-4 and J is TRBJ1-1; D might be TRBD1 (6 bases). The V gene's germline CDR1 is SGHNT and CDR2 YYREEE (reference sequence). The CDR3 is 14 residues long. With 2 bases removed from V and 3 bases from J, the gap between germline ends came to 11 bases. Here the CDR3 reads CASSFRGGDTEAFF. Written as DNA, the CDR3 is TGTGCCAGCAGCTTCAGGGGAGGGGACACTGAAGCTTTCTTT.

The chain combines TRBV11-2 with TRBJ1-1, with unresolved D. V lost 1 base, J lost 5 bases, and 11 bases lay in between. Germline V gene sequence: CDR1 SGHAT, CDR2 FQNNGV. This CDR3 contains 14 residues. CDR3 sequence reads: CASSLVVGGTEAFF. The CDR3 DNA sequence: TGTGCCAGCAGCTTAGTGGTGGGCGGGACTGAAGCTTTCTTT. The variable domain in full, with the rest retrieved from reference TRBV11-2 and TRBJ1-1, is EAGVAQSPRYKIIEKRQSVAFWCNPISGHATLYWYQQILGQGPKLLIQFQNNGVVDDSQLPKDRFSAERLKGVDSTLKIQPAKLEDSAVYLCASSLVVGGTEAFFGQGTRLTVV.

This rearrangement joins TRBV6-5 to TRBJ2-4; D perhaps matches TRBD2 (6 bases). Per germline, CDR1 MNHEY and CDR2 SVGAGI. This CDR3 spans 15 amino acids. Trimming left V 5 bases short and J 0 bases short, with 11 bases between. The CDR3 is CASSPGDLAKNIQYF. As DNA, the CDR3 is TGTGCCAGCAGTCCGGGGGACCTAGCCAAAAACATTCAGTACTTC.

CDR3 loop: CASSVGGARYEQYF. The CDR3 region has the DNA TGTGCCAGCAGCGTAGGCGGGGCCAGGTACGAGCAGTACTTC. The V call is TRBV9, the J call TRBJ2-7, with D perhaps matching TRBD2 (6 bases). The CDR3 covers 14 residues. CDR1 and CDR2 from the germline V gene are SGDLS and YYNGEE. The germline V and J ends were trimmed by 0 bases and 4 bases, with 11 bases remaining between them.

The V gene is TRBV7-3, the J gene TRBJ1-1; D not certain. Looked up from germline, CDR1 is SGHTA and CDR2 is FQGTGA. This CDR3 is built from 15 residues. Deletions cut 0 bases from V and 1 base from J, with 9 bases between. CDR3 sequence: CASSLTHISNTEAFF. DNA for the CDR3: TGTGCCAGCAGCTTAACCCACATTTCGAACACTGAAGCTTTCTTT. Combining the CDR3 with reference TRBV7-3 and TRBJ1-1 gives the whole variable domain GAGVSQTPSNKVTEKGKYVELRCDPISGHTALYWYRQSLGQGPEFLIYFQGTGAADDSGLPNDRFFAVRPEGSVSTLKIQRTERGDSAVYLCASSLTHISNTEAFFGQGTRLTVV.

The rearrangement joins TRBV18 to TRBJ1-5, with no clear D. CDR1 and CDR2 from the germline V gene are KGHSH and LQKENI. This CDR3 has 15 amino acids. V was clipped by 8 bases and J by 0 bases, with 14 bases between them. The CDR3 sequence is CASAGTAGSNQPQHF. In DNA form, the CDR3 reads TGTGCCAGCGCCGGCACGGCGGGTAGCAATCAGCCCCAGCATTTT.

The chain uses TRBV7-2 and TRBJ2-7, with no clear D. Trimming pared 6 bases from V and 1 base from J, leaving 10 bases between. CDR1 and CDR2 (germline): SGHTA, FQGNSA. The CDR3 is 13 residues long. CDR3: CASSTQISYEQYF. The CDR3 coding sequence is TGTGCCAGCAGTACACAGATTTCCTACGAGCAGTACTTC.

The V gene is TRBV12-5, the J gene TRBJ2-1; possible D gene TRBD2, 5 bases. This CDR3 spans 17 amino acids. CDR1 and CDR2 from the germline V gene are LGHNT and FRNRAP. The ends were cut back, 3 bases at V and 0 bases at J, with 15 bases in the middle. Here the CDR3 reads CASGFRTGGDSYNEQFF. CDR3 DNA sequence: TGTGCTAGTGGTTTCCGCACCGGAGGCGACTCCTACAATGAGCAGTTCTTC.

This chain joins TRBV2 and TRBJ2-3, with a tentative D call TRBD2 (5 bases). Germline loops: CDR1 SNHLY, CDR2 FYNNEI. CDR3 size: 12 residues. V was clipped by 8 bases and J by 3 bases, with 9 bases between them. CDR3 nucleotide sequence: TGTGCCAGCGCCCTAGCAACAGATACGCAGTATTTT. It is translated as CASALATDTQYF.

The gene calls are TRBV15 and TRBJ1-1; D might be TRBD1 (5 bases). The germline gives CDR1 LNHNV, CDR2 YYDKDF (reference sequence). The CDR3 has 14 amino acids. Trimming pared 0 bases from V and 6 bases from J, leaving 11 bases between. The DNA for the CDR3 is TGTGCCACCAGCAGAGAATTGGCGGGGCCTGAAGCTTTCTTT. Its protein is CATSRELAGPEAFF.

The rearrangement uses TRBV30 and TRBJ2-7, with 9 positions matching TRBD2. This CDR3 is built from 16 residues. The V gene's germline CDR1 is GTSNPN and CDR2 SVGIG (reference sequence). With V trimmed by 6 bases and J by 2 bases, 14 bases remained unmatched. CDR3 sequence reads: CACEKASGNLAYEQYF. The CDR3 DNA reads as TGTGCCTGCGAGAAAGCTAGCGGGAACTTAGCCTACGAGCAGTACTTC.

This chain joins TRBV28 and TRBJ1-6, with D hard to call. V was shortened by 8 bases and J by 4 bases, with 6 bases between the two germline ends. Per the germline V gene, CDR1 is MDHEN and CDR2 is SYDVKM. The CDR3 is 12 amino acids. DNA for the CDR3: TGTGCCAGCGGCGGATATAATTCACCCCTCCACTTT. It is translated as CASGGYNSPLHF.

This CDR3 reads CASIHSGTGLNYGYTF. CDR3 nucleotides: TGTGCCAGCATTCACTCCGGGACAGGGCTAAACTATGGCTACACCTTC. The chain recombines TRBV6-2 or TRBV6-3 with TRBJ1-2; 9 nucleotides align to TRBD1. CDR1 is MNHEY, CDR2 SVGEGT, per germline. CDR3 length equals 16 residues. Trimming removed 7 bases from V and 2 bases from J; junction bases left unmatched: 11.

This sequence joins TRBV5-5 and TRBJ2-1, with TRBD1 identical over 7 bases. J was trimmed by 0 bases and V by 4 bases; bases with no gene match: 4. Per the germline V gene, CDR1 is SGHKS and CDR2 is YYEKEE (reference sequence). The CDR3 covers 15 residues. CDR3 amino acids: CASSHRDSSYNEQFF. The CDR3 DNA reads TGTGCCAGCAGCCACCGGGACAGCTCCTACAATGAGCAGTTCTTC.

The J gene is TRBJ2-3, the V gene TRBV9; D might be TRBD2 (6 bases). This CDR3 has 15 residues. CDR1 and CDR2 (germline): SGDLS, YYNGEE. With 0 bases removed from V and 5 bases from J, the gap between germline ends came to 13 bases. CDR3 protein: CASSVAGTGGDTQYF. The CDR3, as DNA: TGTGCCAGCAGCGTAGCTGGCACCGGGGGAGATACGCAGTATTTT.